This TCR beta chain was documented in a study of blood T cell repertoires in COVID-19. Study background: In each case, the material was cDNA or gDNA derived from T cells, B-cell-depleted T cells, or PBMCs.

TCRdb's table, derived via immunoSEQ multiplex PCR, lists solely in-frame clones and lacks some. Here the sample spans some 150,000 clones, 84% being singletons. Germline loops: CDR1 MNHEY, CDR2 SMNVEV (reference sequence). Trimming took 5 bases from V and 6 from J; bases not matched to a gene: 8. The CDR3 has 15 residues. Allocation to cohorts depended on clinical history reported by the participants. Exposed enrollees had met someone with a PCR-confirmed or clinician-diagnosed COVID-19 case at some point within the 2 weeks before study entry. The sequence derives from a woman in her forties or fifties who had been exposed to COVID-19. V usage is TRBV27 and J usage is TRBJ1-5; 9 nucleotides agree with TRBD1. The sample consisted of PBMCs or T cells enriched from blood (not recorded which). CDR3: CASSPGTGRAQPQHF. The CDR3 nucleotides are TGTGCCAGCAGTCCGGGGACAGGGAGGGCTCAGCCCCAGCATTTT.